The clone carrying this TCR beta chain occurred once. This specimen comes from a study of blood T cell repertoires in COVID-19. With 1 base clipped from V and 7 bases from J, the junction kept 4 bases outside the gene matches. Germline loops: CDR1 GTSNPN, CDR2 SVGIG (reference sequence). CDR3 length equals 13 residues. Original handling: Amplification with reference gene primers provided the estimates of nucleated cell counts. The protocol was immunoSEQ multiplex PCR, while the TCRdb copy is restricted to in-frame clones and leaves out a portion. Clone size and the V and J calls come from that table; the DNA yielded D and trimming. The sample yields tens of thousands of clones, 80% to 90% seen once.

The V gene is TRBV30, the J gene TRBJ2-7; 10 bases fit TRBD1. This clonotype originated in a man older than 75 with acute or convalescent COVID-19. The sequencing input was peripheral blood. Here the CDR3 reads CAWSGQGAGEQYF. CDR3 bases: TGTGCCTGGAGTGGACAGGGGGCGGGGGAGCAGTACTTC.